This TCR beta chain emerged from a study of shared clonotypes between healthy human individuals. A single count supports this clone. The CDR3 is 12 amino acids. With 5 bases removed from V and 5 bases from J, the gap between germline ends came to 10 bases. Per germline, CDR1 SGHVS and CDR2 FQNEAQ. Clones were read by immunoSEQ multiplex PCR, and TCRdb kept only the in-frame ones, dropping some. The sample includes over 2 million clones, around 96% of them seen just once. Positively selected for CCR7, the CD45RO-negative cells used as naive CD8 cells excluded terminally differentiated effector memory CD45RA+ cells. Each donor was a Caucasian adult residing in Nashville, Tennessee.

The V gene is TRBV7-8, the J gene TRBJ2-7, with D tentatively TRBD1 (5 bases). Sequencing was performed on naive CD8+ T cells sorted from blood. The receptor was isolated from a man between 18 and 29 years old in good health. CDR3 in amino acids: CASSPRTNEQYF. CDR3 bases: TGTGCCAGCAGCCCGAGGACAAACGAGCAGTACTTC. The full variable domain, completed using reference TRBV7-8 and TRBJ2-7, is GAGVSQSPRYKVAKRGQDVALRCDPISGHVSLFWYQQALGQGPEFLTYFQNEAQLDKSGLPSDRFFAERPEGSVSTLKIQRTQQEDSAVYLCASSPRTNEQYFGPGTRLTVT.